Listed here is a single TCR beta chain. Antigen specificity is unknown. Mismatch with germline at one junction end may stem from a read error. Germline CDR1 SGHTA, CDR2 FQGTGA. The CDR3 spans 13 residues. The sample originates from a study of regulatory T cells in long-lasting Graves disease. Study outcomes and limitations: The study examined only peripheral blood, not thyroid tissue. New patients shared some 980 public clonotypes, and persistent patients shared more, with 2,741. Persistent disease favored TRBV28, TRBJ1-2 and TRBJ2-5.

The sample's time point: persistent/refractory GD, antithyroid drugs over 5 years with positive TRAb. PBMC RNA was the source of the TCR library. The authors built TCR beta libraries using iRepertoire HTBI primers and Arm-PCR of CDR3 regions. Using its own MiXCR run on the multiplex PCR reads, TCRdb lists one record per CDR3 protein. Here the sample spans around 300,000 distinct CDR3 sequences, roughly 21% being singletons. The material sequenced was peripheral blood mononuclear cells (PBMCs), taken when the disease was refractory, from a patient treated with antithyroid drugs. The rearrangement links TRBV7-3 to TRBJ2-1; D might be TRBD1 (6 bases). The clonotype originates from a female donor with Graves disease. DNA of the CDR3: TGTGCCAGCAGCTCGAGATGGGACAAAGAGCAGTTCTTC. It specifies CASSSRWDKEQFF.